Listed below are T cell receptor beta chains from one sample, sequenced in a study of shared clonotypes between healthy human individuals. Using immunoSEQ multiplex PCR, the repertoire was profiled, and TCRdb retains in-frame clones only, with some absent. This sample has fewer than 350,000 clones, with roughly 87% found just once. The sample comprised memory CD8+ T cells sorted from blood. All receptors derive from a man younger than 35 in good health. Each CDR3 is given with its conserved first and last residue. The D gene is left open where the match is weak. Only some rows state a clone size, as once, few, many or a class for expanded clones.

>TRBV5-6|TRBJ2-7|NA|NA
TGTGCCAGCAGCTCCTGGGCCCTAGACTACGAGCAGTACTTC
CASSSWALDYEQYF
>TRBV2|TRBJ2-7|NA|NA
TGTGCCAGCATGGGGGCGTCCTACGAGCAGTACTTC
CASMGASYEQYF
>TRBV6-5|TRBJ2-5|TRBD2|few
TGTGCCAGCAGTTACTCGGCTAGCGGGGGGAAAGAGACCCAGTACTTC
CASSYSASGGKETQYF
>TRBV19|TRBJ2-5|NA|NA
TGTGCCAGTAGTCTCAGATCTAGCGAGGCCCAGTACTTC
CASSLRSSEAQYF
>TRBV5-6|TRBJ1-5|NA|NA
TGTGCCAGCAGCTTGGCGGTGGGGGGCGGAGGTCAGCCCCAGCATTTT
CASSLAVGGGGQPQHF
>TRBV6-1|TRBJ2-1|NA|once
TGTGCCAGCAGTGACTGGACGGGCTACAATGAGCAGTTCTTC
CASSDWTGYNEQFF
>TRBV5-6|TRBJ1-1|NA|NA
TGTGCCAGCAGTGTCGAAGGATCCGCGAACACTGAAGCTTTCTTT
CASSVEGSANTEAFF
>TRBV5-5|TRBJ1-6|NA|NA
TGTGCCAGCAGTTTCGACATGCTACGCTGGTCACCCCTCCACTTT
CASSFDMLRWSPLHF
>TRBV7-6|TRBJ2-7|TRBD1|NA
TGTGCCAGCAGCTCACCCGGGGCGGGACAGGGATACGAGCAGTACTTC
CASSSPGAGQGYEQYF
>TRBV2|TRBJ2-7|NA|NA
TGTGCCAGCGGCAATTTCCCGGACAGCCTCTCCTACGAGCAGTACTTC
CASGNFPDSLSYEQYF
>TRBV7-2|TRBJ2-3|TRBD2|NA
TGTGCCAGCAGCCGGACTAGCGGAAGCACAGATACGCAGTATTTT
CASSRTSGSTDTQYF
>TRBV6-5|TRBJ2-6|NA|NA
TGTGCCAGCGGGGCTGTCTCTGGGGCCAACGTCCTGACTTTC
CASGAVSGANVLTF
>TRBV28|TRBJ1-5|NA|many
TGTGCCAGCAGTTTAACTCGGTCAGCTTATAGCAATCAGCCCCAGCATTTT
CASSLTRSAYSNQPQHF
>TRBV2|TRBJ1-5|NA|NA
TGTGCCAGCAGTGAAACGGGGCTACGACAGCCCCAGCATTTT
CASSETGLRQPQHF
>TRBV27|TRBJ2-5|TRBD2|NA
TGTGCCAGCAGCCTCCCCCCCGGGGGGGCCCTCTTCGAGACCCAGTACTTC
CASSLPPGGALFETQYF
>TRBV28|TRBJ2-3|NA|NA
TGTGCCAGCAGTGTCCTTGGGATCGCCACGCAGTATTTT
CASSVLGIATQYF
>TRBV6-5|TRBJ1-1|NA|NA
TGTGCCAGCAGTTACCCCGGGGCTGAAGCTTTCTTT
CASSYPGAEAFF
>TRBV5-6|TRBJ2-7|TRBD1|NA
TGTGCCAGCAGCTCGCAGACAGGGGTCAACGAGCAGTACTTC
CASSSQTGVNEQYF
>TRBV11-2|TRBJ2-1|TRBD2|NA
TGTGCCAGCAGCCCCGGGACTAGCGGTGTAGGGGAGCAGTTCTTC
CASSPGTSGVGEQFF
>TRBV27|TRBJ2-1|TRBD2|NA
TGTGCCAGCAGTAGAGCGGGGGATTACAATGAGCAGTTCTTC
CASSRAGDYNEQFF
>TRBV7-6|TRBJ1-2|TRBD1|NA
TGTGCCAGCAGCGCCCATCAGGGGGGGGGCGGCTATGGCTACACCTTC
CASSAHQGGGGYGYTF
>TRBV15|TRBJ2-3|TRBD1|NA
TGTGCCACCGCCCGGGACAGTCCCACAGATACGCAGTATTTT
CATARDSPTDTQYF
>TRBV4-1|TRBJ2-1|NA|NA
TGCGCCAGCAGCCCCTCTTGGGGGGAATCCAATGAGCAGTTCTTC
CASSPSWGESNEQFF
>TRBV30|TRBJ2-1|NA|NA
TGTGCCTGGGGGACGGAGAACTCCTACAATGAGCAGTTCTTC
CAWGTENSYNEQFF
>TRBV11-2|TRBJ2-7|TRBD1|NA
TGTGCCAGCAGCTTAGCTGGCAGGGGGCCAACCTACGAGCAGTACTTC
CASSLAGRGPTYEQYF
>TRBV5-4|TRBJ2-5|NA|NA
TGTGCCAGCAGTGATTACCAAGAGACCCAGTACTTC
CASSDYQETQYF
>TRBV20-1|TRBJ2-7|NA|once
TGCAGTGCTACGAGCGCCTACGAGCAGTACTTC
CSATSAYEQYF
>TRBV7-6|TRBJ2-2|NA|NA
TGTGCCAGCAGTCCCGGGACTCCGAACACCGGGGAGCTGTTTTTT
CASSPGTPNTGELFF
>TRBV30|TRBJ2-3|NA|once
TGTGCCTGGAGCGTGACCGGGGATACGCAGTATTTT
CAWSVTGDTQYF
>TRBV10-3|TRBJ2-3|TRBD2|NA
TGTGCCATCAGTGAGTCCACCCCCATCCTAGCGGGGGGCCCAGATACGCAGTATTTT
CAISESTPILAGGPDTQYF
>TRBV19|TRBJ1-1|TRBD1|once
TGTGCCAGCAAAACGAACCGCCGGGACAGGGCCGACACTGAAGCTTTCTTT
CASKTNRRDRADTEAFF
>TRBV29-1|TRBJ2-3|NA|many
TGCAGCGTTGTTGCTGGGTTAATGGCTCCTACAACGACAGATACGCAGTATTTT
CSVVAGLMAPTTTDTQYF
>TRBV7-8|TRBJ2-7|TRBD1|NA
TGTGCCAGCAGCCCTGAGGACAGGGCGTACGAGCAGTACTTC
CASSPEDRAYEQYF
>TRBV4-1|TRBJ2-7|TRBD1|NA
TGCGCCAGCAGCCCATGGGACAGTCGCTCCTACGAGCAGTACTTC
CASSPWDSRSYEQYF
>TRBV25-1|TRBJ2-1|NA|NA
TGTGCCAGCAGTGAGGGAGAATCCTACAATGAGCAGTTCTTC
CASSEGESYNEQFF
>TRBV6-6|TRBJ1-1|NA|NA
TGTGCCAGCAGTTACTCGTTTCCAGGGTCTGAAGCTTTCTTT
CASSYSFPGSEAFF